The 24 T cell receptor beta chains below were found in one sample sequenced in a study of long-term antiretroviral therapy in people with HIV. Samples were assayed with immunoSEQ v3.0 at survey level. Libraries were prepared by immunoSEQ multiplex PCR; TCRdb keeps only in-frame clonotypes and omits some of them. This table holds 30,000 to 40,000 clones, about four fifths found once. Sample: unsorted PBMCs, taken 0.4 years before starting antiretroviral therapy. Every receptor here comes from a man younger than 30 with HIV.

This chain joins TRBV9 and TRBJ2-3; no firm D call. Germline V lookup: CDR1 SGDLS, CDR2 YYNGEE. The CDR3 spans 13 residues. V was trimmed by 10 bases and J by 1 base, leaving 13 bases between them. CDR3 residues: CAVNSARTDTQYF. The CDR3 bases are TGTGCCGTCAACTCGGCTCGCACAGATACGCAGTATTTT. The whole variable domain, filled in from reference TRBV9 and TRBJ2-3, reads DSGVTQTPKHLITATGQRVTLRCSPRSGDLSVYWYQQSLDQGLQFLIQYYNGEERAKGNILERFSAQQFPDLHSELNLSSLELGDSALYFCAVNSARTDTQYFGPGTRLTVL.

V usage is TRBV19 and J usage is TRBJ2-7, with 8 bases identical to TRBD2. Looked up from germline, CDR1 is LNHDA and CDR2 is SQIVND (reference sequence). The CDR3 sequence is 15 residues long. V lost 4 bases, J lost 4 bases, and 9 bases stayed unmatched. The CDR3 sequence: CASSKPAGVGYEQYF. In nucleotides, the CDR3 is TGTGCCAGTAGTAAACCAGCGGGAGTGGGGTACGAGCAGTACTTC.

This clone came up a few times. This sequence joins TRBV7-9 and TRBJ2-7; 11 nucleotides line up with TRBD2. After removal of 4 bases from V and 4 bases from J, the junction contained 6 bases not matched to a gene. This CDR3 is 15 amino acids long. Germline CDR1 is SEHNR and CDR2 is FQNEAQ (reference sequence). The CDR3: CASSYMTSGAYEQYF. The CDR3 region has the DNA TGTGCCAGCAGCTATATGACTAGCGGGGCTTACGAGCAGTACTTC.

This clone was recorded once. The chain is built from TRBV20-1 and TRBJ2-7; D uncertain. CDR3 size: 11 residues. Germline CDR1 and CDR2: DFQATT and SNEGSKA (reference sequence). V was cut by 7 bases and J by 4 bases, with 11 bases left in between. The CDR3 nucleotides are TGCAGTGGATTGTTGGGGTACGAGCAGTACTTC. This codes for CSGLLGYEQYF.

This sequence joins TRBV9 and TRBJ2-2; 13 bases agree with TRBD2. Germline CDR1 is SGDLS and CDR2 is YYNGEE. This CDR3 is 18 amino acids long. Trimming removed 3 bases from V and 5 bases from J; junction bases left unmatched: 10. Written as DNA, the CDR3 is TGTGCCAGCAGCGCATCACTAGCGGGGGGGCCCGGGACCGGGGAGCTGTTTTTT. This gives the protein CASSASLAGGPGTGELFF.

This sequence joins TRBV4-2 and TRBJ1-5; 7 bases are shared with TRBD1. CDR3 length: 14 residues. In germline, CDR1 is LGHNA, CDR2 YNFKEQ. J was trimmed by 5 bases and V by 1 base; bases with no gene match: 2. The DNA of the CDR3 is TGTGCCAGCAGCCAAGGACAGGGCGATCAGCCCCAGCATTTT. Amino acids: CASSQGQGDQPQHF.

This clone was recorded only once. The CDR3 here is CASSSPGTNYEQYF. The CDR3 DNA sequence: TGTGCCAGCAGTTCCCCCGGGACTAACTACGAGCAGTACTTC. V gene TRBV28 combines with J gene TRBJ2-7, with 7 bases matching TRBD2. Germline trimming cut 4 bases from V and 3 bases from J; bases unmatched to any gene: 6. The CDR3 contains 14 residues. Looked up from germline, CDR1 is MDHEN and CDR2 is SYDVKM. Combining the CDR3 with reference TRBV28 and TRBJ2-7 gives the whole variable domain DVKVTQSSRYLVKRTGEKVFLECVQDMDHENMFWYRQDPGLGLRLIYFSYDVKMKEKGDIPEGYSVSREKKERFSLILESASTNQTSMYLCASSSPGTNYEQYFGPGTRLTVT.

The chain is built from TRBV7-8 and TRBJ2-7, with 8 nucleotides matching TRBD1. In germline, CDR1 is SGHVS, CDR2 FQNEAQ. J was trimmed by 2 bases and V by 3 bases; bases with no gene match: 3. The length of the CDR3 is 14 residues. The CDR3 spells CASSLTGVTYEQYF. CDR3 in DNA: TGTGCCAGCAGCTTGACAGGGGTAACCTACGAGCAGTACTTC.

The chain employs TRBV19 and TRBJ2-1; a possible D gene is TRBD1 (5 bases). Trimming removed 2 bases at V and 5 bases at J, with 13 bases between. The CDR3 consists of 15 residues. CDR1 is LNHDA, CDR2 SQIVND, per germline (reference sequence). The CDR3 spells CASSILRGTDNEQFF. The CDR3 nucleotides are TGTGCCAGTAGTATATTAAGGGGAACTGACAATGAGCAGTTCTTC.

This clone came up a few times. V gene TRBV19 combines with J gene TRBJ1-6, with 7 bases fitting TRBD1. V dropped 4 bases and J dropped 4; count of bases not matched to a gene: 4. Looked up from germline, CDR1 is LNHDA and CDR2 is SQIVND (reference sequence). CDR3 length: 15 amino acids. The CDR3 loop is CASSTGTVYNSPLHF. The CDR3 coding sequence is TGTGCCAGTAGTACCGGGACAGTATATAATTCACCCCTCCACTTT. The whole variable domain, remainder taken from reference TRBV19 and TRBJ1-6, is DGGITQSPKYLFRKEGQNVTLSCEQNLNHDAMYWYRQDPGQGLRLIYYSQIVNDFQKGDIAEGYSVSREKKESFPLTVTSAQKNPTAFYLCASSTGTVYNSPLHFGNGTRLTVT.

DNA of the CDR3: TGTGCCAGCAGCCCGGGACAGGGAGACTATGGCTACACCTTC. Protein: CASSPGQGDYGYTF. J is TRBJ1-2 and V is TRBV2; 9 bases match TRBD1. This CDR3 spans 14 amino acids. The ends lost 6 bases at V and 3 bases at J; junction bases unmatched: 5. Germline V gene sequence: CDR1 SNHLY, CDR2 FYNNEI.

The CDR3 spells CASSQEVGSEAFF. The DNA of the CDR3 is TGCGCCAGCAGCCAAGAGGTGGGATCTGAAGCTTTCTTT. This sequence joins TRBV4-1 and TRBJ1-1; D not resolved. The CDR3 is 13 amino acids. Between the trimmed V and J ends, which lost 0 bases and 6 bases, there was a span of 8 bases. Per germline, CDR1 MGHRA and CDR2 YSYEKL.

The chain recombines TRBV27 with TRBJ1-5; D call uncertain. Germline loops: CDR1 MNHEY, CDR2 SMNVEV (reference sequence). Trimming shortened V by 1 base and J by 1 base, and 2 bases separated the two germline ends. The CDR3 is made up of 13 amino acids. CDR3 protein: CASSLWSNQPQHF. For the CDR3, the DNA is TGTGCCAGCAGTTTATGGAGCAATCAGCCCCAGCATTTT.

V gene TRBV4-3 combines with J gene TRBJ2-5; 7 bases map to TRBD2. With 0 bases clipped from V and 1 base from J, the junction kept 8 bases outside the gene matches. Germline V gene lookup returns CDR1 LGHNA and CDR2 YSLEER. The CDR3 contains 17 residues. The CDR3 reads CASSQESRLAAQETQYF. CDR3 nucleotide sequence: TGCGCCAGCAGCCAAGAGTCCCGGCTAGCGGCCCAAGAGACCCAGTACTTC.

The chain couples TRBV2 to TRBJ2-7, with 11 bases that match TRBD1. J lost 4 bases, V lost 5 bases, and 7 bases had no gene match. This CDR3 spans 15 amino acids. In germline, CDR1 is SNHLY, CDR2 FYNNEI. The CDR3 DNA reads TGTGCCAGCAGTCGGACAGGGGGCGAAGTGTACGAGCAGTACTTC. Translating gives CASSRTGGEVYEQYF.

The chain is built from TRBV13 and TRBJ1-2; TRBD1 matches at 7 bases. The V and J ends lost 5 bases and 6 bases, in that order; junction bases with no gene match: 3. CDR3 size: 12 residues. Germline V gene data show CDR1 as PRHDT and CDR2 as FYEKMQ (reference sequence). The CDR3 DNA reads TGTGCCAGCAGCCCCGGGACAGATGGCTACACCTTC. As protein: CASSPGTDGYTF.

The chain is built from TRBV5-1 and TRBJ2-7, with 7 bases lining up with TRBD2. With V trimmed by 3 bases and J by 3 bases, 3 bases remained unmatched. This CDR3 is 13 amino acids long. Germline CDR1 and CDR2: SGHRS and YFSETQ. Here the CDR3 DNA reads TGCGCCAGCAGCTCCCGGGACTACTACGAGCAGTACTTC. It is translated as CASSSRDYYEQYF.

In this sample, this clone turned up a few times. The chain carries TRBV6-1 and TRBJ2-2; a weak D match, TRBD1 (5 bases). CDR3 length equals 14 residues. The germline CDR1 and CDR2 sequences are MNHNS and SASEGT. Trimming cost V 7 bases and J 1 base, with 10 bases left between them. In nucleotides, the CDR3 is TGTGCCAGCACCAGGGTAGTGAACACCGGGGAGCTGTTTTTT. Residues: CASTRVVNTGELFF.

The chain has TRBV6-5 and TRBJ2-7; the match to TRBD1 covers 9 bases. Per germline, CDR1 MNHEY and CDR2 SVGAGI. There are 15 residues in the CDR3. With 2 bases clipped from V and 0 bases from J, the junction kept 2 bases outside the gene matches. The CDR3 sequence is CASSYGQGTSYEQYF. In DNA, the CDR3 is TGTGCCAGCAGTTACGGACAGGGGACCTCCTACGAGCAGTACTTC.

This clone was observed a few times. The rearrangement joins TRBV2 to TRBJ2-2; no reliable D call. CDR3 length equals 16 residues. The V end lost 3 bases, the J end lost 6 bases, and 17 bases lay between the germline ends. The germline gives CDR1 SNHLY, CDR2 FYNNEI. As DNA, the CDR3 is TGTGCCAGCAGTGATCCCGTGGAAGAACTGTCCGGGGAGCTGTTTTTT. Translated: CASSDPVEELSGELFF.

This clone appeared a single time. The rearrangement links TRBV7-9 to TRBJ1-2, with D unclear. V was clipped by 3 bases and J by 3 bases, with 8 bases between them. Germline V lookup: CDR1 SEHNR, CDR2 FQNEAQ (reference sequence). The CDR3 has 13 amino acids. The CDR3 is CASSLPKDYGYTF. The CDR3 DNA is TGTGCCAGCAGCTTGCCAAAGGACTATGGCTACACCTTC. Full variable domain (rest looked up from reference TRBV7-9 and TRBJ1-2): DTGVSQNPRHKITKRGQNVTFRCDPISEHNRLYWYRQTLGQGPEFLTYFQNEAQLEKSRLLSDRFSAERPKGSFSTLEIQRTEQGDSAMYLCASSLPKDYGYTFGSGTRLTVV.

The CDR3 reads CASSYPAGTGGYEQYF. DNA of the CDR3: TGTGCCAGCAGTTACCCAGCCGGGACAGGGGGCTACGAGCAGTACTTC. The genes are TRBV6-5 and TRBJ2-7; 11 bases align to TRBD1. The V and J ends lost 2 bases and 3 bases, in that order; junction bases with no gene match: 6. Germline-derived CDR1 and CDR2 are MNHEY and SVGAGI. CDR3 length equals 16 residues.

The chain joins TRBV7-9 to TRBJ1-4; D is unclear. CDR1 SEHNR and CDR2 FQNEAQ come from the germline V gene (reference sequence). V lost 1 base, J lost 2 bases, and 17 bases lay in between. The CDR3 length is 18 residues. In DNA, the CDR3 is TGTGCCAGCAGCTTAGACCCGAAGGCACGGTGGACTAATGAAAAACTGTTTTTT. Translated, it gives CASSLDPKARWTNEKLFF.

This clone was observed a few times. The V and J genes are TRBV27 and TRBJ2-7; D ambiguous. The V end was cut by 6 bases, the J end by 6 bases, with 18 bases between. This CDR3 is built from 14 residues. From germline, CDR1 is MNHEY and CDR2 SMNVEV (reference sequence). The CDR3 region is CASRSLGSAGEQYF. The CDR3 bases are TGTGCCAGCAGATCCCTTGGTTCGGCTGGCGAGCAGTACTTC.